This T cell receptor (beta chain) was sequenced in a study of cytomegalovirus exposure and HLA in healthy donors listed by TCRdb under 2017. The study in broad terms: An earlier analysis of 587 of the donors reported over 250 Gb of sequence data and roughly 120 million unique TCR beta sequences obtained from about 180 million T cells. A later analysis re-analyzed previously published TCR beta repertoires from hundreds of donors and added high-resolution HLA genotyping to study TCR occurrence patterns. Rather than using new phenotypic data, the later analysis identified candidate immune exposures from TCR beta sequences and from how often those sequences occurred across donors. Using immunosequencing, the study profiled T cell repertoires from 640 or so subjects and related those repertoires to cytomegalovirus serostatus. To predict cytomegalovirus infection status, the study brought together high-throughput TCR immunosequencing, statistical association of individual TCRs with disease status, and machine learning. On average, around 240,000 unique TCR beta nucleotide sequences were sequenced per donor among 398 genotyped donors of the cohort, with roughly 18% of those sequences being non-productive. Every discovery cohort repertoire had been produced on one sequencing platform. A handful of DR-DQ haplotypes were handled as single units for association and clustering because linkage in the cohort was strong. Donor age, sex, ethnicity and CMV serostatus were compiled alongside the repertoire data. The genetic ancestry cluster associated with self-reported Caucasian donors included around four fifths of the approximately 400 genotyped donors. Genome-wide SNP genotypes for about 65% of the 666 donors were used in a later genetic analysis, which treated that subset as a discovery cohort. Typing coverage varied by locus: 629-630 donors for A, B, C, DRB1 and DQB1; 522 for DQA1; more than 600 for DPA1; fewer than 480 for DPB1. The study aimed to test whether signatures of past pathogen exposure could be identified by cataloging public T cell receptors. Both class I and class II loci were covered by HLA typing, at four-digit resolution. An earlier analysis of approximately 640 of the donors applied high-throughput TCR beta sequencing to assess whether each TCR beta V gene segment acted as functional or pseudogenic. An early release that covered around 590 HLA-typed donors contained about 300 gigabases of sequencing data and approximately 85 million unique TCR sequences. In addition to the first cohort of 666 subjects, a separate validation cohort of approximately 130 different subjects was used. Overall results and qualifications from the work: Some IMGT-functional V segments, including TRBV6-2 and TRBV6-3, could not be distinguished by the 87-base-pair reads and were therefore excluded. In a later analysis, around 15,000 TCR beta sequences were associated with specific HLA alleles at a false discovery rate of 0.05. When HLA alleles, especially DR and DQ, strongly co-occurred, attributing TCR associations to individual alleles was difficult. In both the original and validation cohorts, the classifier was reported to diagnose cytomegalovirus status with high specificity and sensitivity. Most CMV-associated TCR beta chains appeared to be HLA-restricted in a later analysis, and the HLA associations seemed to be driven largely by CMV exposure. In a later analysis, several top co-occurrence clusters were reported to appear linked to parvovirus B19, influenza, CMV and Epstein-Barr virus. In a later analysis, HLA-associated TCR beta chains showed more clonal expansion and lower generation probabilities than non-associated chains that were equally common. A further reported finding was that TCR beta sequences accurately predicted the HLA-A and HLA-B alleles for most subjects in the first cohort. In an earlier analysis of around 600 of the donors, most TCR beta V segments appeared in productive rearrangements about 90% or about 30% of the time, broadly matching IMGT annotations. A later genetic analysis reported fewer N-insertions in productive TCRs among donors in an Asian-associated ancestry cluster than the roughly 700-donor mean. The study listed approximately 150 TCR beta chains as associated with cytomegalovirus. Immune exposure information for the cohort was limited to CMV serostatus. Most TCR sequences were observed very rarely across donors, whereas some public TCRs were present in many individuals. Roughly uniform sequencing depth across donors was assumed in presence/absence analyses, although this assumption may not hold. This cohort had only TCR beta chains sequenced, and the lack of alpha or paired-chain data limited which features could be detected. In vitro tests confirmed that a few of the cytomegalovirus-associated TCR beta chains recognize cytomegalovirus antigens. Because some donors lacked HLA typing at each locus, the association tests relied only on the typed subset. Because counts were too low, roughly 17 rarely observed V segments, including chromosome 9 orphons, were left out of the earlier analysis of about 620 of the donors. The authors suggested that the approach could potentially be extended to other disease states and immunological phenotypes. A group of highly shared sequence variants was considered likely to be a technical artifact of the sequencing pipeline. In a later analysis, TCR association rates were found to vary across HLA loci, with the most associated TCRs seen for DRB1 alleles and the fewest for HLA-C alleles. Correlated functional status among segregating V segments might reflect linkage disequilibrium, but an unknown experimental factor could not be ruled out. In a later genetic analysis, a missense DCLRE1C variant was associated with V-gene and J-gene trimming of TCR beta chains, and the association was replicated in an independent cohort.

Of note for this clone: Its antigen remains undetermined. Qualities for individual bases were not recorded, and no much larger clone is one base off.

V and J are truncated by 1 base and 4 bases respectively, leaving an intervening sequence of 13 bases. The CDR3 starts with the cysteine, ends with the phenylalanine, and has 15 residues. The CDR3 DNA has 45 bases and is translated from base 1. The CDR1 and CDR2 encoded by the germline V gene are MNHNS and SASEGT. Library construction relied on the immunoSEQ multiplex PCR assay. A mixture of 60 forward primers for TCR Vbeta segments and 13 reverse primers for TCR Jbeta segments was used in the multiplex PCR. The CDR3 region of rearranged TCR beta genes was amplified from genomic DNA with a multiplex PCR assay. On the Illumina HiSeq System, the amplified TCR beta libraries were sequenced as 87-base-pair reads. As for the authors' bioinformatics: A later analysis tallied 75 million to 95 million unique TCR beta chains across the 660 or so repertoires, and approximately 12 million of those chains were shared by two or more donors. To remove PCR and sequencing errors, raw reads were error-corrected and collapsed into unique sequences using a nearest-neighbor algorithm that merged closely related sequences. To assign V, D and J gene segments, CDR3 sequences were aligned to IMGT reference sequences. Each retained sequence needed at least a six-nucleotide match to both a V gene segment and a J gene segment. Rearrangements were called productive when the CDR3 lacked stop codons and stayed in frame with V and J; all others were non-productive. CDR3 was defined by IMGT convention, running from the second conserved V-encoded cysteine to the conserved J-encoded phenylalanine. The earlier analysis of about 570 of the donors excluded any sequence lacking an unambiguous match to a single V gene segment. In an earlier analysis of around 590 of the donors, a V segment was called functional when productive rearrangements were above 56.7%, and segregating when the standard deviation between donors exceeded 5%. A statistical classification framework was developed to diagnose cytomegalovirus status using the catalog of TCR beta chain sequences. In a later analysis, V and J genes were assigned by comparing TCR nucleotide sequences against IMGT/GENE-DB human TR gene sequences. A later analysis assigned CDR3 sequences and most-parsimonious VDJ recombination scenarios with the TCRdist pipeline. In a later analysis, every TCR beta chain was defined by the combination of its CDR3 amino acid sequence and its V-gene family, and reads without a unique V-gene family were dropped. To address suspected cross-contamination and a sequencing artifact, a later analysis removed roughly 580 highly shared, low-generation-probability nucleotide sequences. In a later analysis, a clonal expansion index for each public chain was calculated from normalized within-repertoire ranks of inferred template counts. Generation probabilities in a later analysis came from a VDJ recombination model fitted to out-of-frame rearrangements, and those results were checked against IGoR. A later analysis scored TCR-TCR, TCR-HLA and TCR-CMV co-occurrence with hypergeometric tests, applying a repertoire-size bias correction to TCR pairs. False discovery rates were estimated in a later analysis by permuting HLA or CMV assignments 20 times. In a later analysis, co-occurring TCRs were grouped using DBSCAN, with TCRdist sequence similarity added in when clustering inside HLA-allele-positive subsets. For co-occurrence clustering, repertoires with fewer than 30,000 or more than 120,000 public chains were excluded, along with a handful of repertoires with anomalous nucleotide sharing. TCRdb provides this immuneACCESS table in a form limited to in-frame rearrangements. Some clones are lacking; in checked studies, under half of them reflect an unresolved V gene, and why the rest are absent is not known. The DNA was the basis for D and trimming; V, J and clone size are from that table. The sample data list 200,000 to 250,000 clones, and 75% to 85% of these were observed just once. Of the sample, around 2.9% is held by the ten largest clones.

In total, 500 to 700 healthy bone marrow donors made up the cohort. Cohort members were all nominally healthy when sampled, although unrecorded immune exposures were likely present. The donor was CMV seropositive and was included in the group of 250 to 350 seropositive cohort members. Every donor gave a peripheral blood sample, and the peripheral blood mononuclear cells from that sample were used for TCR beta sequencing. The Qiagen DNeasy Blood Extraction Kit was used to extract genomic DNA from the blood cell samples. This TCR was sampled from a woman aged 60-75 years in good health and CMV-seropositive. The specimen sequenced was PBMCs. Recombination joined TRBV6-1 with TRBJ1-2; the D gene lacks a confident call. The base sequence is TGTGCCAGCAGTGAAGGCGGGGTATGGGGCTATGGCTACACCTTC. It translates as CASSEGGVWGYGYTF.